A selection of T cell receptor beta chains follows, all from one sample in a study of OX40 agonist ivuxolimab in advanced cancers. TCRdb's copy holds only in-frame clones and misses some; the assay was immunoSEQ multiplex PCR. The sample has 100,000 to 130,000 clones, around 93% seen once. Sequenced material: CD4+ or CD8+ T cells sorted from blood, taken in a trial of the OX40 agonist ivuxolimab. The receptors derive from an adult with an advanced solid tumor such as melanoma, head and neck, liver or kidney cancer. CDR3s include the opening cysteine and the closing phenylalanine or tryptophan. The D gene is left open where the match is weak. Some rows have no size entry. The others give once, few or many, or a class for an expanded clone.

len: 16; v_gene: TRBV6-1; j_gene: TRBJ2-7; abundance: -; d_gene: -; CDR3aa: CASSEDGQGASYEQYF; CDR3nt: TGTGCCAGCAGTGAAGATGGGCAGGGCGCGTCCTACGAGCAGTACTTC
len: 14; v_gene: TRBV19; j_gene: TRBJ1-1; abundance: -; d_gene: -; CDR3aa: CASSIGTSYTEAFF; CDR3nt: TGTGCCAGTAGTATAGGTACAAGCTACACTGAAGCTTTCTTT
len: 15; v_gene: TRBV11-2; j_gene: TRBJ2-3; abundance: -; d_gene: TRBD2; CDR3aa: CASSLTGGVVDTQYF; CDR3nt: TGTGCCAGCAGCTTAACGGGAGGTGTAGTAGATACGCAGTATTTT
len: 14; v_gene: TRBV10-3; j_gene: TRBJ1-1; abundance: -; d_gene: -; CDR3aa: CAISDWDMNTEAFF; CDR3nt: TGTGCCATCAGTGATTGGGACATGAACACTGAAGCTTTCTTT
len: 14; v_gene: TRBV10-1; j_gene: TRBJ1-1; abundance: few; d_gene: -; CDR3aa: CASSEYQGYTEAFF; CDR3nt: TGCGCCAGCAGTGAGTACCAGGGGTACACTGAAGCTTTCTTT
len: 15; v_gene: TRBV15; j_gene: TRBJ1-1; abundance: -; d_gene: -; CDR3aa: CATSQPPTGVDEAFF; CDR3nt: TGTGCCACCAGCCAACCTCCAACGGGGGTGGATGAAGCTTTCTTT
len: 14; v_gene: TRBV7-3; j_gene: TRBJ1-2; abundance: -; d_gene: -; CDR3aa: CASFEGVTAVGYTF; CDR3nt: TGTGCCAGCTTCGAAGGAGTCACCGCAGTCGGCTACACCTTC
len: 14; v_gene: TRBV5-1; j_gene: TRBJ1-2; abundance: -; d_gene: -; CDR3aa: CASSLERGDYGYTF; CDR3nt: TGCGCCAGCAGCTTGGAAAGGGGGGACTATGGCTACACCTTC
len: 15; v_gene: TRBV28; j_gene: TRBJ1-2; abundance: -; d_gene: -; CDR3aa: CASTPGGGRGYGYTF; CDR3nt: TGTGCCAGCACCCCTGGGGGGGGGAGAGGCTATGGCTACACCTTC
len: 13; v_gene: TRBV28; j_gene: TRBJ1-4; abundance: once; d_gene: TRBD1; CDR3aa: CASSGQGKEKLFF; CDR3nt: TGTGCCAGCAGTGGACAGGGAAAGGAAAAACTGTTTTTT
len: 15; v_gene: TRBV28; j_gene: TRBJ2-7; abundance: -; d_gene: TRBD2; CDR3aa: CASSDSSGRAYEQYF; CDR3nt: TGTGCCAGCAGTGATAGCAGCGGGAGGGCCTACGAGCAGTACTTC
len: 15; v_gene: TRBV14; j_gene: TRBJ2-7; abundance: -; d_gene: -; CDR3aa: CASSPTLGATYEQYF; CDR3nt: TGTGCCAGCAGCCCGACCCTCGGGGCCACCTACGAGCAGTACTTC
len: 15; v_gene: TRBV6-6; j_gene: TRBJ1-3; abundance: -; d_gene: -; CDR3aa: CASSYSWAAGNTIYF; CDR3nt: TGTGCCAGCAGTTACTCGTGGGCGGCTGGAAACACCATATATTTT
len: 14; v_gene: TRBV5-6; j_gene: TRBJ1-1; abundance: once; d_gene: -; CDR3aa: CASSFGVGGYEAFF; CDR3nt: TGTGCCAGCAGCTTTGGGGTCGGCGGGTATGAAGCTTTCTTT
len: 19; v_gene: TRBV7-2; j_gene: TRBJ1-2; abundance: -; d_gene: TRBD1; CDR3aa: CASSTEQQGQPSLGYGYTF; CDR3nt: TGTGCCAGCAGCACGGAGCAACAGGGGCAACCGTCCCTCGGGTATGGCTACACCTTC
len: 14; v_gene: TRBV5-1; j_gene: TRBJ1-3; abundance: -; d_gene: -; CDR3aa: CASSLSESGNTIYF; CDR3nt: TGCGCCAGCAGCTTGTCAGAGTCTGGAAACACCATATATTTT
len: 14; v_gene: TRBV10-3; j_gene: TRBJ1-2; abundance: -; d_gene: -; CDR3aa: CAISAREANYGYTF; CDR3nt: TGTGCCATCAGTGCAAGGGAAGCTAACTATGGCTACACCTTC
len: 15; v_gene: TRBV6-5; j_gene: TRBJ2-7; abundance: -; d_gene: TRBD2; CDR3aa: CASSYQLAGVYEQYF; CDR3nt: TGTGCCAGCAGTTACCAACTAGCGGGAGTCTACGAGCAGTACTTC
len: 14; v_gene: TRBV2; j_gene: TRBJ2-1; abundance: once; d_gene: TRBD2; CDR3aa: CASRETSGYNEQFF; CDR3nt: TGTGCCAGCAGAGAGACTAGCGGTTACAATGAGCAGTTCTTC
len: 15; v_gene: TRBV27; j_gene: TRBJ2-5; abundance: -; d_gene: -; CDR3aa: CASSLGAQQYETQYF; CDR3nt: TGTGCCAGCAGTTTAGGAGCGCAGCAATACGAGACCCAGTACTTC
len: 16; v_gene: TRBV6-5; j_gene: TRBJ1-3; abundance: -; d_gene: -; CDR3aa: CASSYALTSSGNTIYF; CDR3nt: TGTGCCAGCAGTTACGCCCTGACAAGCTCTGGAAACACCATATATTTT
len: 14; v_gene: TRBV9; j_gene: TRBJ1-1; abundance: few; d_gene: -; CDR3aa: CASSEGGDSTEAFF; CDR3nt: TGTGCCAGCAGCGAAGGGGGGGATAGCACTGAAGCTTTCTTT
len: 15; v_gene: TRBV9; j_gene: TRBJ2-2; abundance: once; d_gene: -; CDR3aa: CASSVQATNTGELFF; CDR3nt: TGTGCCAGCAGCGTTCAGGCTACGAATACCGGGGAGCTGTTTTTT
len: 13; v_gene: TRBV6-5; j_gene: TRBJ1-5; abundance: -; d_gene: -; CDR3aa: CASSYSGSQPQHF; CDR3nt: TGTGCCAGCAGTTATTCGGGGTCTCAGCCCCAGCATTTT
len: 13; v_gene: TRBV27; j_gene: TRBJ1-2; abundance: few; d_gene: -; CDR3aa: CASSLQGARGYTF; CDR3nt: TGTGCCAGCAGTCTACAGGGAGCGAGAGGCTACACCTTC
len: 14; v_gene: TRBV9; j_gene: TRBJ2-5; abundance: once; d_gene: -; CDR3aa: CASSVEMGQETQYF; CDR3nt: TGTGCCAGCAGCGTAGAGATGGGGCAAGAGACCCAGTACTTC
len: 16; v_gene: TRBV28; j_gene: TRBJ2-7; abundance: -; d_gene: -; CDR3aa: CASSPIGTLSSYEQYF; CDR3nt: TGTGCCAGCAGTCCCATTGGGACACTGAGCTCCTACGAGCAGTACTTC